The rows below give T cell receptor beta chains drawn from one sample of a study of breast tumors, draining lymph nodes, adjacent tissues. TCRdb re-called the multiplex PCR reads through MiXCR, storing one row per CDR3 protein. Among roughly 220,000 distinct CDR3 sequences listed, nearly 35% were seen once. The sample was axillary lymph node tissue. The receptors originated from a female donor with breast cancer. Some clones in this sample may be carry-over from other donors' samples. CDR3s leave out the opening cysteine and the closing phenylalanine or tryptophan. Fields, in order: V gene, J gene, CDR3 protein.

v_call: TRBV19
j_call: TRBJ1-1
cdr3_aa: ASSMGSGRSNTEAF

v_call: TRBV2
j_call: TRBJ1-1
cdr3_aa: ASSQGPKRTEAF

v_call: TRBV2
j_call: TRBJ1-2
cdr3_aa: ASSEWGTGAVGYT

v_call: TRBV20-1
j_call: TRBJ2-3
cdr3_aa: SAPGLEGTDTQY

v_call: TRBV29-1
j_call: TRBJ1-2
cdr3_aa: SLALGGNYGYT

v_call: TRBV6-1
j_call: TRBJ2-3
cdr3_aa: ASSGRAFDTQY

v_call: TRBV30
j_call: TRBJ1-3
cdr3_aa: AWERGRSGNTIY

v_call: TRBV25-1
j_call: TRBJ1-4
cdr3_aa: ASSATDRVGEKLF

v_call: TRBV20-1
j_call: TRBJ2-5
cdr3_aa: SAVPGQGQPQY

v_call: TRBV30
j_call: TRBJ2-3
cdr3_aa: AWRAGAPHTQY

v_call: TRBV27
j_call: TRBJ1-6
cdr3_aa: ASGSGAFNSPLH

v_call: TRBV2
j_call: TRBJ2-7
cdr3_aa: ASSELTMTSYEQY

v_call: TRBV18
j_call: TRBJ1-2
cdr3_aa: ASSPRTEYNYGYT

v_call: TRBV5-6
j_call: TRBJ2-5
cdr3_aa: ASTTSRGALETQY

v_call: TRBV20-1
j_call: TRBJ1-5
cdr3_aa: SATGPNTQPQH

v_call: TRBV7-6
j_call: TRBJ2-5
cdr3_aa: ASSDVLAGQETQY

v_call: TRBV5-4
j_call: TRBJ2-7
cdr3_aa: ASSLEGRFYEQY

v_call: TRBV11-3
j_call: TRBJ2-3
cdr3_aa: ASSPRTSGTDTQY

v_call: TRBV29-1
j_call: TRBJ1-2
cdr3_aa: SVDHAAANYGYT

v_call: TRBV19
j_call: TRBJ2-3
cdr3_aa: ASSTRQGVDTQY

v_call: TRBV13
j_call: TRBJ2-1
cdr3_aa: ASSKGALSLDEQF

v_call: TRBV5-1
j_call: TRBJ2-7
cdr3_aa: ASAVFYEQY

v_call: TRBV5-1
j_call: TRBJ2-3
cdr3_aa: ASRGHGSTDTQY

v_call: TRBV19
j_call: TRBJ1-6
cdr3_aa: ASSTGTANSPLH

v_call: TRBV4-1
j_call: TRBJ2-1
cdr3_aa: AIGTVNNEQF

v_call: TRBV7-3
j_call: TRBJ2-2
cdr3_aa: ASSLRAHTGVTGELF

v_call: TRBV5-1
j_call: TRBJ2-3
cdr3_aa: ASSLGDREAQDTQY

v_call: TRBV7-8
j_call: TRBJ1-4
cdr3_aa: ASSVQGGWGGTTNEKLF

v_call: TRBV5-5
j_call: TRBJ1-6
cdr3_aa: ASSPRVGNSPLH

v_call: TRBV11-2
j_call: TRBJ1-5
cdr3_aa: ASSSGVVGQPQH

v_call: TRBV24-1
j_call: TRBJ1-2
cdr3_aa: ATSDGTGGDGYT

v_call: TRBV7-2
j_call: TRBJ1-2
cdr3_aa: ASSLLRDRANYGYT